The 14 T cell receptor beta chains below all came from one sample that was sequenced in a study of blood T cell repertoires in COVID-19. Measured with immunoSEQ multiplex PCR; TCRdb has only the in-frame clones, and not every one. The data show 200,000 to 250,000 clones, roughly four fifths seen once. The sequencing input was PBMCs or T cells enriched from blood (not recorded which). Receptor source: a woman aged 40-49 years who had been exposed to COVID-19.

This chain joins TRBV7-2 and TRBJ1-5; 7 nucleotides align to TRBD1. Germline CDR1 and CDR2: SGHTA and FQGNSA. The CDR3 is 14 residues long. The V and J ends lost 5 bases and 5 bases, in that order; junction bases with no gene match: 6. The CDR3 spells CASSATGPYQPQHF. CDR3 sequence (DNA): TGTGCCAGCAGCGCGACAGGGCCGTATCAGCCCCAGCATTTT.

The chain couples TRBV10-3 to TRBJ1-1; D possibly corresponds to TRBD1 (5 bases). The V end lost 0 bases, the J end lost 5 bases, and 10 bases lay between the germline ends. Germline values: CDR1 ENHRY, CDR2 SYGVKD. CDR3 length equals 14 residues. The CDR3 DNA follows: TGTGCCATCAGTGAGTCGCGCCGACAGACTGAAGCTTTCTTT. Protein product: CAISESRRQTEAFF.

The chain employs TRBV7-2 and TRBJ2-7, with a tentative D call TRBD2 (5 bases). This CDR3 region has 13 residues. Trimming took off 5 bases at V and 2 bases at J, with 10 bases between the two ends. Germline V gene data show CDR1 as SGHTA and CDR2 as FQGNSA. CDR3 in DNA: TGTGCCAGCAGCCCGGACTCCCCCTACGAGCAGTACTTC. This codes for CASSPDSPYEQYF.

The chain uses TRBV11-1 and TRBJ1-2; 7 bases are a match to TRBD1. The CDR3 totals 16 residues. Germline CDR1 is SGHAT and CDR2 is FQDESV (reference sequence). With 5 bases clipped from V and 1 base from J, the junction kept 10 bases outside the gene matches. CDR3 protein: CASSAGTVRLNYGYTF. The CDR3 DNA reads TGTGCCAGCAGCGCCGGGACAGTAAGACTTAACTATGGCTACACCTTC.

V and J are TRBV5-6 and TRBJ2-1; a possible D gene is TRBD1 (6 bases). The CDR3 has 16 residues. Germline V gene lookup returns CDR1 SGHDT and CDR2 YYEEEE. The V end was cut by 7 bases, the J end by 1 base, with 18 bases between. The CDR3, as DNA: TGTGCCAGCGGATTACAGGGCACCTCTTCCTACAATGAGCAGTTCTTC. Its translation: CASGLQGTSSYNEQFF.

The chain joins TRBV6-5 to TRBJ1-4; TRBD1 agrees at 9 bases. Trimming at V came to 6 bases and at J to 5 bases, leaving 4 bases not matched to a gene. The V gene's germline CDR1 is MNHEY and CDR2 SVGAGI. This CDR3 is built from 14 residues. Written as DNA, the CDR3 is TGTGCCAGCAGATTAGACAGGGGGAATGAAAAACTGTTTTTT. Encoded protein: CASRLDRGNEKLFF.

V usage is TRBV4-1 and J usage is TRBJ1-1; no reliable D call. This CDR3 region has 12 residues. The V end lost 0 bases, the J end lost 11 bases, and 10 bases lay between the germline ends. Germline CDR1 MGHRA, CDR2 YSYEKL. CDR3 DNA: TGCGCCAGCAGCCAAGATGGCAGGTGGGCTTTCTTT. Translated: CASSQDGRWAFF.

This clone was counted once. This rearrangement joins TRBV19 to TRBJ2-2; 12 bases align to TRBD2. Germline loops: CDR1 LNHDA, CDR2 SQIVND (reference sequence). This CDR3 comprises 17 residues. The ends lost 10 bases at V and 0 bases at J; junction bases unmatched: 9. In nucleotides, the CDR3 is TGTGCCACCTCGGGACTAGCGGGCCCGCCGAACACCGGGGAGCTGTTTTTT. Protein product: CATSGLAGPPNTGELFF.

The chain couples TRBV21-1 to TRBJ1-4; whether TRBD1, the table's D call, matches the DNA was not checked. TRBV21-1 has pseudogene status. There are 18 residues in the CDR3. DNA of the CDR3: TGTGCCAGCAGCAAAGGACAACAGGGAGCATTGGTTGGTGAAAAACTGTTTTTT. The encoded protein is CASSKGQQGALVGEKLFF.

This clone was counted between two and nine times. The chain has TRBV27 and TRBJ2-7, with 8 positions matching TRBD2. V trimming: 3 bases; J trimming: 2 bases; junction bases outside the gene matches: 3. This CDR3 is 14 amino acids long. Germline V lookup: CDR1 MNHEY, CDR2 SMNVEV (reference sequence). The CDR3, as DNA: TGTGCCAGCAGTTTCATAGCGGGGCCCTACGAGCAGTACTTC. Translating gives CASSFIAGPYEQYF.

CDR3 protein: CASSPAGQTYQPQHF. In nucleotides, the CDR3 is TGTGCCAGCAGCCCAGCCGGACAGACCTATCAGCCCCAGCATTTT. The V and J genes are TRBV3-1 (or the pseudogene TRBV3-2) and TRBJ1-5; D is possibly TRBD1 (6 bases). V was cut by 4 bases and J by 5 bases, with 15 bases left in between. The germline gives CDR1 LGHDT, CDR2 YNNKEL (reference sequence). The length of the CDR3 is 15 residues.

Written as DNA, the CDR3 is TGTGCCAGCAGCTTAGCGACAGGGGGGCAAGAGACCCAGTACTTC. This codes for CASSLATGGQETQYF. This chain links TRBV7-2 with TRBJ2-5, with TRBD1 matching 9 bases. Germline assignment: CDR1 SGHTA and CDR2 FQGNSA. This CDR3 is built from 15 residues. J was trimmed by 2 bases and V by 0 bases; bases with no gene match: 1.

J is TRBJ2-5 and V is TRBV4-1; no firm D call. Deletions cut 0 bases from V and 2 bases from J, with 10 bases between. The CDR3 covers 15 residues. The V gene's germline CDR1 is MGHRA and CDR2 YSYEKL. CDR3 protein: CASSQDHATQETQYF. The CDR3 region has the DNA TGCGCCAGCAGCCAAGATCATGCGACTCAAGAGACCCAGTACTTC.

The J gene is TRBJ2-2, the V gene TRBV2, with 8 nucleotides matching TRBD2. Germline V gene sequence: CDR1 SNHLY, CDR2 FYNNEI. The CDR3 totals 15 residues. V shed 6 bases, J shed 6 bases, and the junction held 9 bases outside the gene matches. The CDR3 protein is CASRALTSDSGELFF. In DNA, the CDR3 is TGTGCCAGCAGAGCGTTGACTAGCGACTCCGGGGAGCTGTTTTTT.